This entry features one T cell receptor (beta chain) sequence. V was clipped by 6 bases and J by 5 bases, with 17 bases between them. This CDR3 is built from 15 residues. In germline, CDR1 is SNHLY, CDR2 FYNNEI. Only in-frame clones appear in the TCRdb table, and some are missing; sequencing was by immunoSEQ multiplex PCR. The data hold 2,500,000 or so clones, with around 90% observed a single time. This sample is drawn from a study of shared clonotypes between healthy human individuals. Caucasian adults living in Nashville, Tennessee, provided all samples. Negatively enriched CD4+ T cells were divided by CD45RA into naive and memory.

Sample: naive CD4+ T cells sorted from blood. Subset meaning: CD45RA+ positively selected. This chain uses TRBV2 with TRBJ1-5; D is unclear. The TCR was taken from a young man in good health. In DNA form, the CDR3 reads TGTGCCAGCAGCCAAATGACGGGGTCCTATCAGCCCCAGCATTTT. It is translated as CASSQMTGSYQPQHF.